This TCR beta chain derives from a study of cytomegalovirus exposure and HLA in healthy donors. Study-wide findings and caveats: The only immune exposure information that was available was CMV serostatus.

Concerning this clone: Its antigen is still unknown.

The PCR used 60 Vbeta and 13 Jbeta primers. Using immunoSEQ multiplex PCR, the repertoire was profiled, and TCRdb retains in-frame clones only, with some absent. This sample yields roughly 140,000 clones, of which 64% are seen a single time; over 2.5% belongs to the top ten. This CDR3 is 15 amino acids long. Per the germline V gene, CDR1 is MNHEY and CDR2 is SVGAGI. V lost 2 bases and J lost 0; bases outside the gene matches: 4. The clonotype was recovered from a woman aged 25 to 39 in good health and CMV-seropositive. The sequenced sample consisted of PBMCs. The chain recombines TRBV6-5 with TRBJ2-7; 7 bases fit TRBD2. CDR3 coding DNA: TGTGCCAGCAGTTACGGGGAGGGGAGCTCCTACGAGCAGTACTTC. Protein: CASSYGEGSSYEQYF.